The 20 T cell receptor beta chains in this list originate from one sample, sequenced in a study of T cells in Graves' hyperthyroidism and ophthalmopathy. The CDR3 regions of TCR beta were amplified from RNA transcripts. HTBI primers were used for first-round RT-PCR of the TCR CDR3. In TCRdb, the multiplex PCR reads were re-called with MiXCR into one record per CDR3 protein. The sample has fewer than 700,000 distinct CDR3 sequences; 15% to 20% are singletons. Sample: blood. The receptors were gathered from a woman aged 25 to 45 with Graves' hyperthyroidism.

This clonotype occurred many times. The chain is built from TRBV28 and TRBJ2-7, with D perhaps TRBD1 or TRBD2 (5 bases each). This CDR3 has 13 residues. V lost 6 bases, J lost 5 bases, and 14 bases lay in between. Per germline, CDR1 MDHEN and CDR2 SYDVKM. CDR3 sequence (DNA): TGTGCCAGCAGGCCGGGACCGTATGACGAGCAGTACTTC. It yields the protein CASRPGPYDEQYF.

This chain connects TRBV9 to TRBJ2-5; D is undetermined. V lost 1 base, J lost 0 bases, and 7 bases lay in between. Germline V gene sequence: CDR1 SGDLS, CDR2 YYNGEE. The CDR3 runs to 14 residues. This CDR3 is CASSVSRYQETQYF. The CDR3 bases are TGTGCCAGCAGCGTATCCAGATACCAAGAGACCCAGTACTTC. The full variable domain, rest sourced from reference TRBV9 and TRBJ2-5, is DSGVTQTPKHLITATGQRVTLRCSPRSGDLSVYWYQQSLDQGLQFLIQYYNGEERAKGNILERFSAQQFPDLHSELNLSSLELGDSALYFCASSVSRYQETQYFGPGTRLLVL.

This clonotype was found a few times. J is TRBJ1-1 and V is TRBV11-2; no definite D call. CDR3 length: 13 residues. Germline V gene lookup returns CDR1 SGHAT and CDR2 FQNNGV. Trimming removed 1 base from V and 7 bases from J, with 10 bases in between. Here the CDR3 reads CASSLVPADEAFF. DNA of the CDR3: TGTGCCAGCAGCTTAGTACCTGCGGATGAAGCTTTCTTT.

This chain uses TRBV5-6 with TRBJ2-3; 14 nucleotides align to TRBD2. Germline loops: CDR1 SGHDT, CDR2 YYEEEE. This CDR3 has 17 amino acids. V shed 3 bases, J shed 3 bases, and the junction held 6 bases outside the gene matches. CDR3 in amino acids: CASSSRTSGRSTDTQYF. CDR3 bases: TGTGCCAGCAGCTCCCGGACTAGCGGGAGGAGTACAGATACGCAGTATTTT.

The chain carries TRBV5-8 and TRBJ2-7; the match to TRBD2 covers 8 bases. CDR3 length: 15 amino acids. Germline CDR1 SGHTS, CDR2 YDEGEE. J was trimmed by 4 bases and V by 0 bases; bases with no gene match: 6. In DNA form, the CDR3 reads TGTGCCAGCAGCTTGGCGAGCGGGAGTCAGTACGAGCAGTACTTC. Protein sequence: CASSLASGSQYEQYF.

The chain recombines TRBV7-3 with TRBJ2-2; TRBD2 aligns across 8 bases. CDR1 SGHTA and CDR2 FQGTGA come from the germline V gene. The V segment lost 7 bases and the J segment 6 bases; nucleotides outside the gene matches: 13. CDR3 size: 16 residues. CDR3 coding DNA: TGTGCCAGCAATAACCAGCCGGGACTAGGGCCCGGGGAGCTGTTTTTT. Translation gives CASNNQPGLGPGELFF.

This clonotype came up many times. CDR3 sequence reads: CASSGRESTSYNEQFF. CDR3 DNA: TGTGCCAGCAGTGGGCGGGAGAGTACGTCCTACAATGAGCAGTTCTTC. The chain has TRBV9 and TRBJ2-1; 7 bases align to TRBD2. This CDR3 has 16 amino acids. The V segment lost 5 bases and the J segment 1 base; nucleotides outside the gene matches: 9. The germline V gene has CDR1 SGDLS and CDR2 YYNGEE.

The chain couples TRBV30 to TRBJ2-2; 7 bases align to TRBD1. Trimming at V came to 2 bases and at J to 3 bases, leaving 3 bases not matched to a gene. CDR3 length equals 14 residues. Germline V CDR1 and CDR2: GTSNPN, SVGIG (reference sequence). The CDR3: CAWSYRGDTGELFF. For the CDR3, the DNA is TGTGCCTGGAGTTACAGGGGTGACACCGGGGAGCTGTTTTTT.

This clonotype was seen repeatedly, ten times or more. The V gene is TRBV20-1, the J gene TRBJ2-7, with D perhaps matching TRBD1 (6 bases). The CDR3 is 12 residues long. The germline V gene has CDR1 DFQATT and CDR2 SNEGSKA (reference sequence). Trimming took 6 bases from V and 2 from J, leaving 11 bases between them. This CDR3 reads CSAPGQTYEQYF. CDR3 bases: TGCAGTGCCCCGGGACAAACCTACGAGCAGTACTTC.

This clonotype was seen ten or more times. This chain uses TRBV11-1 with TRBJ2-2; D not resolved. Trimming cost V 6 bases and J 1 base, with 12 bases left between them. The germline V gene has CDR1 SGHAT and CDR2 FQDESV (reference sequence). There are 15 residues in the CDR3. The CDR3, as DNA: TGTGCCAGCAGAAAGAACCCAGGGAACACCGGGGAGCTGTTTTTT. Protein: CASRKNPGNTGELFF.

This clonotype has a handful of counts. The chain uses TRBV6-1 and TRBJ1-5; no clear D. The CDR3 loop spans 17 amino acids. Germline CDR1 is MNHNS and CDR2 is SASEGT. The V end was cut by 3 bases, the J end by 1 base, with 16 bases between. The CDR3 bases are TGTGCCAGCAGTGACTGGGCCGTTAAAGGAAGCAATCAGCCCCAGCATTTT. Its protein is CASSDWAVKGSNQPQHF.

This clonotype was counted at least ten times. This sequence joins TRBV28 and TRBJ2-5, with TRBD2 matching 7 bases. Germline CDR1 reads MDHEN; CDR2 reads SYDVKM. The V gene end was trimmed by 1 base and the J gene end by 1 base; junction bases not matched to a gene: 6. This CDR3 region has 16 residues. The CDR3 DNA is TGTGCCAGCAGTTTATTGGCGGGAGCGGTCCAAGAGACCCAGTACTTC. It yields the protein CASSLLAGAVQETQYF.

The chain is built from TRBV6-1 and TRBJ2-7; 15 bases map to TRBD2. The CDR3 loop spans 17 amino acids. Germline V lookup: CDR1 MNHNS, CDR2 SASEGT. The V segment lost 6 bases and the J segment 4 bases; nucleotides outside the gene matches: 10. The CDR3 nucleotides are TGTGCCAGCAGCCCACTACAAGGACTAGCGGGAGGGTACGAGCAGTACTTC. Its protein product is CASSPLQGLAGGYEQYF.

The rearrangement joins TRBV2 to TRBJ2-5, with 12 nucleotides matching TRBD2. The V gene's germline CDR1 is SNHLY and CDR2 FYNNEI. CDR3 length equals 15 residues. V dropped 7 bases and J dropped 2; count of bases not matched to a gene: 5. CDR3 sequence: CASTSGLAGQETQYF. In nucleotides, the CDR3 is TGTGCCAGCACCTCGGGACTAGCGGGTCAAGAGACCCAGTACTTC.

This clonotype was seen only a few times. The CDR3 sequence: CASGFFIASGQGDYGYTF. The CDR3 DNA follows: TGTGCTAGTGGTTTCTTTATTGCGTCCGGACAGGGTGACTATGGCTACACCTTC. V gene TRBV12-5 combines with J gene TRBJ1-2, with TRBD1 matching over 8 bases. The V gene's germline CDR1 is LGHNT and CDR2 FRNRAP. The J segment lost 3 bases and the V segment lost 3 bases, leaving 15 bases of the junction unmatched. The CDR3 covers 18 residues.

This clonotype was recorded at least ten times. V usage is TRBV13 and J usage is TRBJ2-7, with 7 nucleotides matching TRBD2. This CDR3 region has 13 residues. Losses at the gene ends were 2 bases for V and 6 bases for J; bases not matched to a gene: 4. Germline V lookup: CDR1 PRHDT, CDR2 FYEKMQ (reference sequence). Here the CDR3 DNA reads TGTGCCAGCAGCTTATATACTAGCGTCGAGCAGTACTTC. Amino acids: CASSLYTSVEQYF.

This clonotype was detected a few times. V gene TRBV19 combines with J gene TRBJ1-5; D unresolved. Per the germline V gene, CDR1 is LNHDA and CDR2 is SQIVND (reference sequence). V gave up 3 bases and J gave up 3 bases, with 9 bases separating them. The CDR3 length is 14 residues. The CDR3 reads CASSIVGYNQPQHF. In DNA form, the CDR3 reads TGTGCCAGTAGTATTGTCGGGTACAATCAGCCCCAGCATTTT.

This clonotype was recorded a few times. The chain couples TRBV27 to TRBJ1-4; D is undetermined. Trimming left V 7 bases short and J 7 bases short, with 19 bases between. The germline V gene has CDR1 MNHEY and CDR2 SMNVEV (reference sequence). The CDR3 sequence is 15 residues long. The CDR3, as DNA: TGTGCCAGCACCCCCTGGCCAGGTTGGGGTGAAAAACTGTTTTTT. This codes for CASTPWPGWGEKLFF.

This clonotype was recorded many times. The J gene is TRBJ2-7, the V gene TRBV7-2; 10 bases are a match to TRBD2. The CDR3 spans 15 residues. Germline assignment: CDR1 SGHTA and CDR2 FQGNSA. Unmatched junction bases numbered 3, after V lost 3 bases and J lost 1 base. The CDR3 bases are TGTGCCAGCAGCTTCATGGGACTAGCGTCCTACGAGCAGTACTTC. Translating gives CASSFMGLASYEQYF.

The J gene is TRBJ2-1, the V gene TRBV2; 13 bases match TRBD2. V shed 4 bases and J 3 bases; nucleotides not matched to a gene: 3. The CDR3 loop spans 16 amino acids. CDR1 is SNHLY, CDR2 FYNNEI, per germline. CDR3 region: CASSGTSGSNYNEQFF. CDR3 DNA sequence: TGTGCCAGCAGTGGGACTAGCGGGAGTAACTACAATGAGCAGTTCTTC. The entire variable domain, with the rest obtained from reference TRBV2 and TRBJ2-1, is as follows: EPEVTQTPSHQVTQMGQEVILRCVPISNHLYFYWYRQILGQKVEFLVSFYNNEISEKSEIFDDQFSVERPDGSNFTLKIRSTKLEDSAMYFCASSGTSGSNYNEQFFGPGTRLTVL.